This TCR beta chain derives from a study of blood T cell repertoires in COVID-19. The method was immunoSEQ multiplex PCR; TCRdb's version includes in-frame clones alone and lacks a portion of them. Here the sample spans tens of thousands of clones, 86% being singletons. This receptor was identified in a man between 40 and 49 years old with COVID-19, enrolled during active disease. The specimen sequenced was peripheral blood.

CDR3 sequence reads: CASRLTGHNEKLFF. The CDR3 DNA reads TGTGCAAGTCGCTTAACAGGCCATAATGAAAAACTGTTTTTT. V is TRBV12-2 and J is TRBJ1-4; the DNA was not used to check the table's D call, TRBD1. TRBV12-2 is a documented pseudogene. This CDR3 is 14 amino acids long.